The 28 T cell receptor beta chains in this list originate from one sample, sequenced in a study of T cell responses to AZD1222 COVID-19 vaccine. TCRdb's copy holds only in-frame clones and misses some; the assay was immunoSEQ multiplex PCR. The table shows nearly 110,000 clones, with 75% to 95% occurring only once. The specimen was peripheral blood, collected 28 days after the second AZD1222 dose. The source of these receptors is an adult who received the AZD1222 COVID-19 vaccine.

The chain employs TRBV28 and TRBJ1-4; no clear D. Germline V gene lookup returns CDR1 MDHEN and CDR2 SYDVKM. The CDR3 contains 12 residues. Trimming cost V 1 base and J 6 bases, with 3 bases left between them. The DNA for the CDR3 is TGTGCCAGCAGTTTATCCCATGAAAAACTGTTTTTT. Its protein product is CASSLSHEKLFF.

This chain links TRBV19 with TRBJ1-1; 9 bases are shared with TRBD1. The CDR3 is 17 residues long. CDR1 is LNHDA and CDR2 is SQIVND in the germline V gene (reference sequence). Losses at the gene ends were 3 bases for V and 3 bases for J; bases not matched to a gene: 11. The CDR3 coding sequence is TGTGCCAGTAGTATGGTTCAAGGACAGGGGATATACACTGAAGCTTTCTTT. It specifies CASSMVQGQGIYTEAFF.

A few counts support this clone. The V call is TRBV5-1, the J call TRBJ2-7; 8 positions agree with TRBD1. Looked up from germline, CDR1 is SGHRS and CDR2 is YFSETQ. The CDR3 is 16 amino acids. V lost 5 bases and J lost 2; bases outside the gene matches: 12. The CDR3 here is CASSRQSQGATYEQYF. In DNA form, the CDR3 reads TGCGCCAGCAGTCGCCAATCGCAGGGGGCCACCTACGAGCAGTACTTC.

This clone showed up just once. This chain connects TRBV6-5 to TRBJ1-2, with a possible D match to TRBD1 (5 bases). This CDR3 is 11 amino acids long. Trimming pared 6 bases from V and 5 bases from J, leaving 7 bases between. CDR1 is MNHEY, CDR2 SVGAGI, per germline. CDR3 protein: CASSPGYGYTF. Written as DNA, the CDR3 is TGTGCCAGCAGCCCAGGGTATGGCTACACCTTC.

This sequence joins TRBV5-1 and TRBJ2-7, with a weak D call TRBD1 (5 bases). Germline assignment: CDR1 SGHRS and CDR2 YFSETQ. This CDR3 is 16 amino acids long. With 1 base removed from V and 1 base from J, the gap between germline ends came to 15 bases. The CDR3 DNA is TGCGCCAGCAGCTTGATTGGACAAGGCGTTTCCTACGAGCAGTACTTC. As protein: CASSLIGQGVSYEQYF.

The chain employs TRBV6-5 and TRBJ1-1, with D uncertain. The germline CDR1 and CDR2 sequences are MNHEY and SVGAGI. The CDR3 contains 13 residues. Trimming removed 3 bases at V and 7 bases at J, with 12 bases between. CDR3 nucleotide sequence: TGTGCCAGCAGTTATAGGTCCAAAAGTGAAGCTTTCTTT. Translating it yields CASSYRSKSEAFF.

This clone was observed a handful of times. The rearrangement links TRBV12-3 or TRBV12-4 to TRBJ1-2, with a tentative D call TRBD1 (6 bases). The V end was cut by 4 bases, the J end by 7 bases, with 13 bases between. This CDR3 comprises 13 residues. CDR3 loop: CASSWGQGFGYTF. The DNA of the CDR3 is TGTGCCAGCAGTTGGGGGCAGGGGTTTGGCTACACCTTC.

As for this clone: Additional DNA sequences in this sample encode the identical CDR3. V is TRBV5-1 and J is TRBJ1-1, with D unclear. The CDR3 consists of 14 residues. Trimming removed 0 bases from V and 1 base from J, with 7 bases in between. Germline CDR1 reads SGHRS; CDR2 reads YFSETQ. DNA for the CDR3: TGCGCCAGCAGCTTGGGGCTTACGAACACTGAAGCTTTCTTT. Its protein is CASSLGLTNTEAFF.

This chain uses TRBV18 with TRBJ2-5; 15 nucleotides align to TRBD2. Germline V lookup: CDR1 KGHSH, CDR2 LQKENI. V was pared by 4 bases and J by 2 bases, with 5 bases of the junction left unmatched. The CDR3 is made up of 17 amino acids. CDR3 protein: CASSRGLAGGNQETQYF. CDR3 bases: TGTGCCAGCTCACGCGGACTAGCGGGAGGGAATCAAGAGACCCAGTACTTC. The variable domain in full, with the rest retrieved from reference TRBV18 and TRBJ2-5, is NAGVMQNPRHLVRRRGQEARLRCSPMKGHSHVYWYRQLPEEGLKFMVYLQKENIIDESGMPKERFSAEFPKEGPSILRIQQVVRGDSAAYFCASSRGLAGGNQETQYFGPGTRLLVL.

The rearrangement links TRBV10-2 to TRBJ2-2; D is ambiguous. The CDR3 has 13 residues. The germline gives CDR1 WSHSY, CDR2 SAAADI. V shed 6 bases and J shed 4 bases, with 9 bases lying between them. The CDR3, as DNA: TGCGCCAGCAGAAGGGCTGGCACCGGGGAGCTGTTTTTT. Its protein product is CASRRAGTGELFF.

The CDR3 protein is CASSLGQGRQPQHF. CDR3 nucleotide sequence: TGTGCCAGCAGCCTTGGACAGGGCCGCCAGCCCCAGCATTTT. The chain employs TRBV6-5 and TRBJ1-5, with 8 bases lining up with TRBD1. CDR1 and CDR2 (germline): MNHEY, SVGAGI. V dropped 6 bases and J dropped 7; count of bases not matched to a gene: 8. This CDR3 region has 14 residues.

The CDR3 sequence is CASSEGGTIYF. The CDR3 DNA sequence: TGTGCCAGCAGCGAGGGGGGCACCATATATTTT. The chain links TRBV5-6 to TRBJ1-3; tentatively, D is TRBD1 (6 bases). The V end was cut by 4 bases, the J end by 9 bases, with 8 bases between. The germline V gene has CDR1 SGHDT and CDR2 YYEEEE. This CDR3 has 11 amino acids.

As DNA, the CDR3 is TGTGCCAGCAGCTTACAAGGATCACCCCTCCACTTT. Translated: CASSLQGSPLHF. The genes are TRBV13 and TRBJ1-6, with D uncertain. This CDR3 region has 12 residues. V was trimmed by 2 bases and J by 10 bases, leaving 6 bases between them. In germline, CDR1 is PRHDT, CDR2 FYEKMQ (reference sequence).

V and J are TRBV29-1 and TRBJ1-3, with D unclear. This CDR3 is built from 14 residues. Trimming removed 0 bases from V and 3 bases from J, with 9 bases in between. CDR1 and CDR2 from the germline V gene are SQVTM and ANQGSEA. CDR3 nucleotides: TGCAGCGTTGAAGATATGACAAGTGGAAACACCATATATTTT. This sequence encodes CSVEDMTSGNTIYF. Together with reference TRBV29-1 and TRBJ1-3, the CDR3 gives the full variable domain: SAVISQKPSRDICQRGTSLTIQCQVDSQVTMMFWYRQQPGQSLTLIATANQGSEATYESGFVIDKFPISRPNLTFSTLTVSNMSPEDSSIYLCSVEDMTSGNTIYFGEGSWLTVV.

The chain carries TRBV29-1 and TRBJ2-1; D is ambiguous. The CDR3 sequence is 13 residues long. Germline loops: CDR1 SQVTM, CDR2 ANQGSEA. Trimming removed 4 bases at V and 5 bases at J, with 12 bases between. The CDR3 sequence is CSVVRPWDNEQFF. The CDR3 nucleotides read TGCAGCGTTGTACGTCCCTGGGACAATGAGCAGTTCTTC.

CDR3 DNA sequence: TGTGCCAGCAGACCCCCTGGGGCGAGGGCCGGGGAGCTGTTTTTT. This translates into CASRPPGARAGELFF. The chain carries TRBV7-2 and TRBJ2-2; the D call may be TRBD1 or TRBD2 (5 bases each). Germline CDR1 and CDR2: SGHTA and FQGNSA. The CDR3 is 15 residues long. Trimming cost V 6 bases and J 6 bases, with 17 bases left between them.

CDR3 sequence (DNA): TGTGCCAGCTCACCTACACAGGGAAGGGCAACTAATGAAAAACTGTTTTTT. It is translated as CASSPTQGRATNEKLFF. The gene calls are TRBV18 and TRBJ1-4, with a weak D call TRBD1 (6 bases). This CDR3 contains 17 residues. V lost 3 bases and J 0 bases, leaving 14 bases between the germline ends. In germline, CDR1 is KGHSH, CDR2 LQKENI.

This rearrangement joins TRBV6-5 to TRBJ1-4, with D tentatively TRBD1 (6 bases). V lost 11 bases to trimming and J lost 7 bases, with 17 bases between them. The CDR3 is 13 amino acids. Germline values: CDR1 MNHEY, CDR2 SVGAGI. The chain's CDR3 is CAGSQGWLEKLFF. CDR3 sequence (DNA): TGTGCCGGATCACAGGGATGGCTTGAAAAACTGTTTTTT.

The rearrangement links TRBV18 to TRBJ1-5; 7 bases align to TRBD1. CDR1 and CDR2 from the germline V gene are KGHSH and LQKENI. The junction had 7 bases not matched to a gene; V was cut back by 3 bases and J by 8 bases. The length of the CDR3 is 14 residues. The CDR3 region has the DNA TGTGCCAGCTCACCGCGACAGGGTAAGGAGCCCCAGCATTTT. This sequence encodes CASSPRQGKEPQHF.

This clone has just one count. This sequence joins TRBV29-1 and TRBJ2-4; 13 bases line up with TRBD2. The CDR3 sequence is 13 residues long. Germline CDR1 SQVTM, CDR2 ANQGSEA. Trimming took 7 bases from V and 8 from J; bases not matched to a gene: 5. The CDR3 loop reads CSAGTSGKDIQYF. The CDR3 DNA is TGCAGCGCCGGGACTAGCGGGAAAGACATTCAGTACTTC.

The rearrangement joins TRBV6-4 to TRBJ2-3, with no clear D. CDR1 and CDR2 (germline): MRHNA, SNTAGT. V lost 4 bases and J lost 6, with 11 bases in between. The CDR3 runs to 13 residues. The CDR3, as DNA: TGTGCCAGCAGTGGAGGCCCGGAGGATACGCAGTATTTT. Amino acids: CASSGGPEDTQYF.

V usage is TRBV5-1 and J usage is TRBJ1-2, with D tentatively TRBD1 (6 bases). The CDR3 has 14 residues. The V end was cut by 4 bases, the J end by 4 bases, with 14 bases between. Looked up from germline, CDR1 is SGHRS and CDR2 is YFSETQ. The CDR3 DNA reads TGCGCCAGCAGCCTAGCTGGGGGCACCTATGGCTACACCTTC. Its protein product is CASSLAGGTYGYTF.

The CDR3 DNA follows: TGTGCCAGCAGTAGGGACAGGAGCTATGGCTACACCTTC. Protein product: CASSRDRSYGYTF. This chain uses TRBV11-2 with TRBJ1-2; 8 nucleotides match TRBD1. V trimming: 6 bases; J trimming: 4 bases; junction bases outside the gene matches: 4. The CDR3 sequence is 13 residues long. Germline V gene lookup returns CDR1 SGHAT and CDR2 FQNNGV.

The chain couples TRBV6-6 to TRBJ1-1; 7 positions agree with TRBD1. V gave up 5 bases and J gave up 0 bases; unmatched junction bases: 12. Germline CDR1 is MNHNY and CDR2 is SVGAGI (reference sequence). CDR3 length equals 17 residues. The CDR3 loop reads CASSRQGLGGMNTEAFF. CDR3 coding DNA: TGTGCCAGCAGTCGACAGGGATTGGGAGGCATGAACACTGAAGCTTTCTTT.

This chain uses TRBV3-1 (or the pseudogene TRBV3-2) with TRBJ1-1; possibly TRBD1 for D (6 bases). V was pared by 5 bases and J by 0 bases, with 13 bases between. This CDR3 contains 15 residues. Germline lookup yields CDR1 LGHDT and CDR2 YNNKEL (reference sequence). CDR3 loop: CASSKGGSMNTEAFF. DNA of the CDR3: TGTGCCAGCAGCAAGGGGGGCAGTATGAACACTGAAGCTTTCTTT.

The CDR3 DNA is TGTGCCAGCAGCCGCAGCTATGGCTACACCTTC. Encoded protein: CASSRSYGYTF. The chain joins TRBV5-6 to TRBJ1-2; D is unresolved. V was cut by 4 bases and J by 4 bases, with 5 bases left in between. Germline loops: CDR1 SGHDT, CDR2 YYEEEE. The CDR3 covers 11 residues.

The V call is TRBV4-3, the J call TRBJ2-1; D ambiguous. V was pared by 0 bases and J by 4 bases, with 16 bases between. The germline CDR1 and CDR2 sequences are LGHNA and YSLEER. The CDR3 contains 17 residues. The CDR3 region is CASSQDRRLQIYNEQFF. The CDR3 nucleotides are TGCGCCAGCAGCCAAGATCGTCGCCTACAAATATACAATGAGCAGTTCTTC.

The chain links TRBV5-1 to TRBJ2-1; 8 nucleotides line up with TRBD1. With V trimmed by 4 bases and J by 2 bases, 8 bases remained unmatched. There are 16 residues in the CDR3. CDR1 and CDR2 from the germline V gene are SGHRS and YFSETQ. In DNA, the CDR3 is TGCGCCAGCAGCACGCAACAGGGGGTCCCCTACAATGAGCAGTTCTTC. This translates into CASSTQQGVPYNEQFF. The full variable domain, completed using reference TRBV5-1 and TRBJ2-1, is KAGVTQTPRYLIKTRGQQVTLSCSPISGHRSVSWYQQTPGQGLQFLFEYFSETQRNKGNFPGRFSGRQFSNSRSEMNVSTLELGDSALYLCASSTQQGVPYNEQFFGPGTRLTVL.